Below, 21 T cell receptor beta chains from the same sample are listed, as sequenced in a study of radiotherapy plus CTLA-4 blockade in lung cancer. The data were produced by immunoSEQ multiplex PCR, yet TCRdb's version contains in-frame clones alone and is incomplete. The table lists around 44,000 clones, 70% to 80% of them singletons. This specimen was peripheral blood, taken from a patient treated with radiotherapy plus ipilimumab. The source is a human donor with non-small cell lung cancer whose response to radiotherapy plus ipilimumab could not be evaluated.

This clone is a singleton in its sample. The rearrangement joins TRBV2 to TRBJ2-1, with 10 bases fitting TRBD1. The CDR3 is made up of 13 amino acids. Germline trimming cut 1 base from V and 13 bases from J; bases unmatched to any gene: 4. Germline V gene lookup returns CDR1 SNHLY and CDR2 FYNNEI. The CDR3 nucleotides are TGTGCCAGCAGTGAAGTCAGGACAGGGGGACAGTTCTTC. Protein product: CASSEVRTGGQFF.

The chain has TRBV5-1 and TRBJ1-4; D is ambiguous. The CDR3 consists of 15 residues. Germline V gene sequence: CDR1 SGHRS, CDR2 YFSETQ. V lost 4 bases, J lost 11 bases, and 21 bases lay in between. Here the CDR3 reads CASSITAGRSGKLFF. CDR3 bases: TGCGCCAGCAGCATAACCGCTGGGAGGTCGGGGAAACTGTTTTTT. Full variable domain (remainder filled in from reference TRBV5-1 and TRBJ1-4): KAGVTQTPRYLIKTRGQQVTLSCSPISGHRSVSWYQQTPGQGLQFLFEYFSETQRNKGNFPGRFSGRQFSNSRSEMNVSTLELGDSALYLCASSITAGRSGKLFFGSGTQLSVL.

The chain carries TRBV4-1 and TRBJ2-7; D might be TRBD1 (6 bases). The germline V gene encodes CDR1 MGHRA and CDR2 YSYEKL. The CDR3 loop spans 15 amino acids. V gave up 6 bases and J gave up 6 bases, with 21 bases separating them. The CDR3 nucleotides are TGCGCCAGCAGGGGGGTGGGGGCGCGATCGGCCGAGCAGTACTTC. Translating it yields CASRGVGARSAEQYF.

The chain couples TRBV4-1 to TRBJ2-7; D possibly corresponds to TRBD1 (5 bases). Germline-derived CDR1 and CDR2 are MGHRA and YSYEKL. Trimming pared 1 base from V and 3 bases from J, leaving 19 bases between. CDR3 length: 17 amino acids. The CDR3: CASSQGIDRLSNYEQYF. For the CDR3, the DNA is TGCGCCAGCAGCCAAGGAATAGACAGACTCAGTAACTACGAGCAGTACTTC.

The chain links TRBV5-4 to TRBJ2-1; TRBD2 matches 9 bases. The CDR3 is 17 residues long. Germline V gene lookup returns CDR1 SGHNT and CDR2 YYREEE (reference sequence). V was pared by 3 bases and J by 7 bases, with 14 bases of the junction left unmatched. The CDR3 nucleotides read TGTGCCAGCAGCTCTCTCAGAGGTAGCGGGAGTATGAATGAGCAGTTCTTC. This encodes CASSSLRGSGSMNEQFF.

The chain is built from TRBV4-2 and TRBJ1-3; the D is unclear. CDR1 is LGHNA, CDR2 YNFKEQ, per germline. The CDR3 has 16 amino acids. Trimming removed 0 bases at V and 0 bases at J, with 9 bases between. This CDR3 reads CASSQEVTGSGNTIYF. CDR3 bases: TGTGCCAGCAGCCAAGAAGTCACGGGCTCTGGAAACACCATATATTTT.

The CDR3 DNA sequence: TGTGCCAGCAGCCTCAGGGAGGGAATCTGGTCCGACACTGAAGCTTTCTTT. Protein product: CASSLREGIWSDTEAFF. The rearrangement links TRBV14 to TRBJ1-1; maybe TRBD1 (5 bases). V lost 4 bases, J lost 3 bases, and 21 bases lay in between. Germline V gene lookup returns CDR1 SGHDN and CDR2 FVKESK. This CDR3 is 17 amino acids long.

The V and J genes are TRBV4-2 and TRBJ2-5; D is unresolved. V was clipped by 3 bases and J by 2 bases, with 7 bases between them. CDR1 is LGHNA, CDR2 YNFKEQ, per germline. This CDR3 is 13 amino acids long. In DNA, the CDR3 is TGTGCCAGCAGCCAGCGAGAACAAGAGACCCAGTACTTC. Translating it yields CASSQREQETQYF.

V usage is TRBV9 and J usage is TRBJ2-2, with a possible D match to TRBD1 (6 bases). This CDR3 region has 16 residues. The V and J ends lost 3 bases and 0 bases respectively, with 12 bases between them. Germline V CDR1 and CDR2: SGDLS, YYNGEE. CDR3: CASSEYRASNTGELFF. In DNA form, the CDR3 reads TGTGCCAGCAGCGAATACAGGGCATCGAACACCGGGGAGCTGTTTTTT. The full variable domain, its missing parts supplied by reference TRBV9 and TRBJ2-2, is DSGVTQTPKHLITATGQRVTLRCSPRSGDLSVYWYQQSLDQGLQFLIQYYNGEERAKGNILERFSAQQFPDLHSELNLSSLELGDSALYFCASSEYRASNTGELFFGEGSRLTVL.

V gene TRBV10-3 combines with J gene TRBJ1-2; 9 positions match TRBD1. V shed 2 bases, J shed 7 bases, and the junction held 5 bases outside the gene matches. The CDR3 runs to 14 residues. Germline loops: CDR1 ENHRY, CDR2 SYGVKD. The CDR3 DNA reads TGTGCCATCAGTGAGGAACAGGGGGCGCGTGGCTACACCTTC. As protein: CAISEEQGARGYTF.

The chain is built from TRBV6-6 and TRBJ2-2; D is unresolved. Germline assignment: CDR1 MNHNY and CDR2 SVGAGI (reference sequence). CDR3 length: 14 amino acids. V lost 3 bases, J lost 1 base, and 6 bases lay in between. The CDR3 DNA follows: TGTGCCAGCAGTTATGGCGGGAACACCGGGGAGCTGTTTTTT. Amino acid sequence: CASSYGGNTGELFF.

This clone came up a few times. The chain employs TRBV19 and TRBJ2-5; TRBD1 agrees at 8 bases. Germline trimming cut 8 bases from V and 5 bases from J; bases unmatched to any gene: 7. Germline V lookup: CDR1 LNHDA, CDR2 SQIVND (reference sequence). The CDR3 runs 13 residues. The CDR3 DNA follows: TGTGCCAGTTCTGGACAGGGTGGCGAGACCCAGTACTTC. It codes for CASSGQGGETQYF.

V and J are TRBV7-2 and TRBJ2-3; 14 nucleotides match TRBD2. The CDR3 is 16 residues long. CDR1 and CDR2 from the germline V gene are SGHTA and FQGNSA. The trim removed 5 bases at V and 8 bases at J, leaving 9 bases unmatched. The CDR3 DNA is TGTGCCAGCAGCCCACAGACTAGCGGGGGGGCCTTTACGCAGTATTTT. Protein sequence: CASSPQTSGGAFTQYF.

This clone is a singleton in its sample. This chain joins TRBV6-5 and TRBJ2-7; a possible D gene is TRBD1 (6 bases). This CDR3 has 14 amino acids. Germline CDR1 is MNHEY and CDR2 is SVGAGI. V was shortened by 7 bases and J by 1 base, with 14 bases between the two germline ends. The CDR3, as DNA: TGTGCCAGCACCCAAGGGGGTCTATCCTACGAGCAGTACTTC. Protein: CASTQGGLSYEQYF.

This clone appeared once. The chain carries TRBV4-1 and TRBJ2-2; D unresolved. Trimming removed 0 bases from V and 5 bases from J, with 13 bases in between. The CDR3 length is 16 residues. From germline, CDR1 is MGHRA and CDR2 YSYEKL. The CDR3 protein is CASSQDGSSRTGELFF. CDR3 bases: TGCGCCAGCAGCCAAGACGGGTCTAGTCGGACCGGGGAGCTGTTTTTT.

This clone was observed a single time. The V and J genes are TRBV4-3 and TRBJ2-1, with TRBD1 matching over 9 bases. Germline CDR1 reads LGHNA; CDR2 reads YSLEER. The CDR3 totals 13 residues. Trimming at V came to 5 bases and at J to 7 bases, leaving 3 bases not matched to a gene. CDR3 coding DNA: TGCGCCAGCAGCGGACAGGGGTTAAATGAGCAGTTCTTC. It encodes CASSGQGLNEQFF.

The chain joins TRBV19 to TRBJ2-7, with unresolved D. Between the trimmed V and J ends, which lost 3 bases and 4 bases, there was a span of 10 bases. This CDR3 region has 13 residues. CDR1 is LNHDA and CDR2 is SQIVND in the germline V gene (reference sequence). The chain's CDR3 is CASSMTPRYEQYF. CDR3 sequence (DNA): TGTGCCAGTAGTATGACTCCCCGATACGAGCAGTACTTC.

This chain links TRBV5-1 with TRBJ1-1; TRBD1 matches at 9 bases. Germline CDR1 SGHRS, CDR2 YFSETQ. This CDR3 contains 14 residues. V dropped 3 bases and J dropped 5; count of bases not matched to a gene: 5. The CDR3 here is CASSSQGAHTEAFF. CDR3 bases: TGCGCCAGCAGCTCACAGGGGGCACATACTGAAGCTTTCTTT.

This rearrangement joins TRBV13 to TRBJ2-5; 8 bases align to TRBD1. The CDR3 has 9 residues. The trim removed 9 bases at V and 9 bases at J, leaving 0 bases unmatched. Germline assignment: CDR1 PRHDT and CDR2 FYEKMQ (reference sequence). The CDR3 DNA is TGTGCCAGACAGGGGGCCCAGTACTTC. Translated: CARQGAQYF.

The gene calls are TRBV2 and TRBJ2-5; D not resolved. This CDR3 has 11 residues. The V gene's germline CDR1 is SNHLY and CDR2 FYNNEI. V gave up 8 bases and J gave up 0 bases, with 4 bases separating them. As DNA, the CDR3 is TGTGCCAGCGAGTACCAAGAGACCCAGTACTTC. Translating gives CASEYQETQYF.

The chain joins TRBV10-3 to TRBJ2-3; 8 bases agree with TRBD2. The V gene's germline CDR1 is ENHRY and CDR2 SYGVKD. The CDR3 spans 15 residues. Trimming removed 3 bases from V and 2 bases from J; junction bases left unmatched: 4. For the CDR3, the DNA is TGTGCCATCAGTGATTTAGCGGGAACCACAGATACGCAGTATTTT. It specifies CAISDLAGTTDTQYF.